This is a list of T cell receptor beta chains from one sample in a study of Tregs in tolerant kidney transplant recipients. The protocol was immunoSEQ multiplex PCR, while the TCRdb copy is restricted to in-frame clones and leaves out a portion. The sample yields around 21,000 clones, about three fifths seen once. Which antigens these TCRs recognize remains unknown. Source material: Tregs from blood cultured with allogeneic cells. These receptors came from a human donor in good health. The CDR3 runs from the conserved cysteine through the conserved F or W.

v_gene	j_gene	CDR3aa
TRBV19	TRBJ2-7	CASSIPPGQANYEQYF
TRBV19	TRBJ1-3	CASSIGPARVAGNTIYF
TRBV6-5	TRBJ2-1	CASSYVTSGYNEQFF
TRBV5-1	TRBJ2-3	CASARGAGGGGSTDTQYF
TRBV5-1	TRBJ2-2	CASSEAGWGTGELFF
TRBV6-6	TRBJ1-1	CASSEPGSPGTEAFF
TRBV6-5	TRBJ1-1	CASTRTGGSTEAFF
TRBV18	TRBJ1-1	CASSFKTGNTEAFF
TRBV18	TRBJ1-5	CASSRIGTGGIRGNQPQHF
TRBV5-6	TRBJ2-7	CASSFDTFREQYF
TRBV9	TRBJ2-2	CASSVGGFANTGELFF
TRBV5-6	TRBJ1-2	CASSLQGVYYGYTF
TRBV7-9	TRBJ1-5	CASSLAGTGNQPQHF
TRBV5-1	TRBJ2-6	CASRTTTGANVLTF
TRBV6-1	TRBJ1-2	CASSEVIGARDYGYTF
TRBV11-1	TRBJ2-1	CASSFSLSYNEQFF
TRBV11-2	TRBJ1-2	CASSFPIRGPGGHNYGYTF
TRBV6-1	TRBJ2-7	CASSGRLNEQYF
TRBV5-6	TRBJ1-6	CASSLAGRGMPLHF
TRBV7-9	TRBJ1-4	CASSLYRDNEKLFF
TRBV6-6	TRBJ1-4	CASRRGGVGEKLFF
TRBV14	TRBJ1-1	CASSQGGFGAEAFF